Listed below are T cell receptor beta chains from one sample, sequenced in a study of blood T cell repertoires in COVID-19. Clones were sequenced by immunoSEQ multiplex PCR, and TCRdb holds only the in-frame ones, with some missing. The sample lists 200,000 to 250,000 clones, about 85% occurring once. Sample: peripheral blood. The source is a woman aged 50 to 60 with COVID-19, enrolled during active disease. CDR3s include the opening cysteine and the closing phenylalanine or tryptophan. The D gene is left open where the match is weak. The size entry is marked missing in some rows and otherwise reads once, few, many or a size class.

d_call j_call clone_size v_call cdr3_aa cdr3_nt
- TRBJ2-3 - TRBV9 CASSSRLGGSTDTQYF TGTGCCAGCTCTTCGCGACTCGGGGGAAGCACAGATACGCAGTATTTT
- TRBJ1-4 - TRBV2 CASSGGGTWEKLFF TGTGCCAGCAGTGGGGGAGGAACGTGGGAAAAACTGTTTTTT
- TRBJ1-5 - TRBV6-5 CASSDRNQPQHF TGTGCCAGTTCGGACAGAAATCAGCCCCAGCATTTT
- TRBJ2-2 - TRBV7-2 CASNQGRWNTGELFF TGTGCCAGCAACCAGGGCAGGTGGAACACCGGGGAGCTGTTTTTT
TRBD2 TRBJ2-3 - TRBV14 CASSQRLAGGQADTQYF TGTGCCAGCAGCCAAAGGCTAGCGGGGGGGCAAGCAGATACGCAGTATTTT
- TRBJ2-3 - TRBV5-4 CASTRGATDTQYF TGTGCCAGCACCCGGGGTGCCACAGATACGCAGTATTTT
TRBD1 TRBJ2-1 - TRBV5-1 CASRQGASYNEQFF TGCGCCAGCCGACAGGGGGCTTCCTACAATGAGCAGTTCTTC
- TRBJ1-1 - TRBV12-3/TRBV12-4 CASSTNPWLEAFF TGTGCCAGCAGTACAAACCCGTGGCTCGAAGCTTTCTTT
- TRBJ2-5 - TRBV3-1/TRBV3-2 CASSQVAGAETQYF TGTGCCAGCAGCCAAGTTGCGGGGGCCGAGACCCAGTACTTC
- TRBJ2-7 - TRBV20-1 CSVFSYEQYF TGCAGTGTTTTTAGTTACGAGCAGTACTTC
- TRBJ2-7 - TRBV10-1 CASSDSTAFYEQYF TGCGCCAGCAGTGACTCGACAGCTTTCTACGAGCAGTACTTC
- TRBJ1-1 once TRBV11-3 CASSSITEAFF TGTGCCAGCAGCTCTATCACTGAAGCTTTCTTT
- TRBJ2-1 - TRBV24-1 CATSAYHEQFF TGTGCCACCAGTGCCTATCACGAGCAGTTCTTC
TRBD1 TRBJ1-5 - TRBV19 CASSIDQGGASNQPQHF TGTGCCAGTAGTATAGATCAGGGGGGAGCTAGCAATCAGCCCCAGCATTTT
TRBD2 TRBJ2-3 - TRBV4-3 CASRRELPSTDTQYF TGCGCCAGCAGGCGGGAGTTACCTAGCACAGATACGCAGTATTTT